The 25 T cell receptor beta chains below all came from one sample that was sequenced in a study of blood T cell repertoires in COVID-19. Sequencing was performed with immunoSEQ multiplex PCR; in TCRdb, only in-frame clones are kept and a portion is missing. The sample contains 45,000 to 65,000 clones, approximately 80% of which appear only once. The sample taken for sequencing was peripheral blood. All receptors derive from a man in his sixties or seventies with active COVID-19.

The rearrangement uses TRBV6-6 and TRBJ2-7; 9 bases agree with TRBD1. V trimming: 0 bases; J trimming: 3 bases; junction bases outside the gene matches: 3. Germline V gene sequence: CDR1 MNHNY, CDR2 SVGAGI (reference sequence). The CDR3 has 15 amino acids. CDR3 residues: CASSYSAGQGYEQYF. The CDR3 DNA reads TGTGCCAGCAGTTACTCGGCGGGACAGGGCTACGAGCAGTACTTC.

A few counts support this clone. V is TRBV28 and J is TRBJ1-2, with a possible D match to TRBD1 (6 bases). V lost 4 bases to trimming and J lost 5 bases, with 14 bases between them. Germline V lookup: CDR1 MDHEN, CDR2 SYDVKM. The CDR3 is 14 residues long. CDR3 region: CASSSAGTLYGYTF. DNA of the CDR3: TGTGCCAGCAGTTCGGCCGGGACACTATATGGCTACACCTTC.

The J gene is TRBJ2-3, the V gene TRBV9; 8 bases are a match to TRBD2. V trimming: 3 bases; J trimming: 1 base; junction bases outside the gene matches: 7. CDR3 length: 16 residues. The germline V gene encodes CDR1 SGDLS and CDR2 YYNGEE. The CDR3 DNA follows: TGTGCCAGCAGCGGGGGGACTAGTGGTGGCACAGATACGCAGTATTTT. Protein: CASSGGTSGGTDTQYF.

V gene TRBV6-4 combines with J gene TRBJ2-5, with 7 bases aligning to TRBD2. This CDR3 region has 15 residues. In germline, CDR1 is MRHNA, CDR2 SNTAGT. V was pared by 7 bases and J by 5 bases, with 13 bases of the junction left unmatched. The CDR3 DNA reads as TGTGCCAGCACGGGGGGTTGGCCCCGGGGCGAGACCCAGTACTTC. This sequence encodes CASTGGWPRGETQYF.

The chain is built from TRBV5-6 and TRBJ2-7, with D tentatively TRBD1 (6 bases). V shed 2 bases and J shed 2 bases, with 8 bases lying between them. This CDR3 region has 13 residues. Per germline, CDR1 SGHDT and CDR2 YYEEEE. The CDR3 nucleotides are TGTGCCAGCAGCTTAACAGGGCCCTACGAGCAGTACTTC. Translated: CASSLTGPYEQYF. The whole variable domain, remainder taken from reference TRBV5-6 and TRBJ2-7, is DAGVTQSPTHLIKTRGQQVTLRCSPKSGHDTVSWYQQALGQGPQFIFQYYEEEERQRGNFPDRFSGHQFPNYSSELNVNALLLGDSALYLCASSLTGPYEQYFGPGTRLTVT.

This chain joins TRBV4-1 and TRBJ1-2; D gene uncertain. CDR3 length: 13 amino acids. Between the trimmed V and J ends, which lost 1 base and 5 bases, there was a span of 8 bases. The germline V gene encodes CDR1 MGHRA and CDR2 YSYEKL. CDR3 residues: CASSQVGAYGYTF. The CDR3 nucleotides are TGCGCCAGCAGCCAAGTCGGTGCTTATGGCTACACCTTC.

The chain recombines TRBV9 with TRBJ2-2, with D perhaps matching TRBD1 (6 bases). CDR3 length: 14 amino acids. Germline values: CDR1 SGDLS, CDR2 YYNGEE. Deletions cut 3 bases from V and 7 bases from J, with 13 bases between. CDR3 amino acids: CASSGTGLVGELFF. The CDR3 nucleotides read TGTGCCAGCAGCGGAACAGGGTTGGTCGGGGAGCTGTTTTTT.

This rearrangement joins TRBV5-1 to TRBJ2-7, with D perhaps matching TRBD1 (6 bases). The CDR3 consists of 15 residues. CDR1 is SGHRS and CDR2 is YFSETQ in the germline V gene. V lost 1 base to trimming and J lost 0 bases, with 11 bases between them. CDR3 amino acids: CASSLLTGRSYEQYF. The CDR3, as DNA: TGCGCCAGCAGCTTGTTGACAGGACGCTCCTACGAGCAGTACTTC.

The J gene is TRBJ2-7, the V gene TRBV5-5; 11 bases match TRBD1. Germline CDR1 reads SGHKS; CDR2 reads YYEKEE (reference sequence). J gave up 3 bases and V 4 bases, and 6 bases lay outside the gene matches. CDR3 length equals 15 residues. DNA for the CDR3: TGTGCCAGCAGCCCAGGACAGGGGGCAAGCTACGAGCAGTACTTC. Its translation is CASSPGQGASYEQYF.

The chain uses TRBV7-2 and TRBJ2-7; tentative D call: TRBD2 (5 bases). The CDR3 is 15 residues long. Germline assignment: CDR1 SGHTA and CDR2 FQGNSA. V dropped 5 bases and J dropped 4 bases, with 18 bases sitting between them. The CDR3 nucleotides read TGTGCCAGCAGCCCCGGTCGGGGTTTGGGGTACGAGCAGTACTTC. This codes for CASSPGRGLGYEQYF.

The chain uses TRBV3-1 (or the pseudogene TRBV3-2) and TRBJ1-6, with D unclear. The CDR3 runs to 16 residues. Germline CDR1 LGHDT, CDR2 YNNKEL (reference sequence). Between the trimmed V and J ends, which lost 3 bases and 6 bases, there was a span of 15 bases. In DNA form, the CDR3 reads TGTGCCAGCAGCCATTATAAAGCTAGAGGTAATTCACCCCTCCACTTT. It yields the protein CASSHYKARGNSPLHF.

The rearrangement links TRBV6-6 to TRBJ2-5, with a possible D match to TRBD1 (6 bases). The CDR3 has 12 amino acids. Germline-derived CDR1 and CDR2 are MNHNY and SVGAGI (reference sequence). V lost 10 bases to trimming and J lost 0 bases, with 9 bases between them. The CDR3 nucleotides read TGTGCCACCCAGGGGAACCAAGAGACCCAGTACTTC. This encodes CATQGNQETQYF.

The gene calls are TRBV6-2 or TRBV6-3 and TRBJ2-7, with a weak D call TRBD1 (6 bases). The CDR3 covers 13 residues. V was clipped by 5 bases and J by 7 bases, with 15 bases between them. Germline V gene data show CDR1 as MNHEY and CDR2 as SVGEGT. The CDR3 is CASSAVEGDEQYF. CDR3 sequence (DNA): TGTGCCAGCAGTGCCGTCGAGGGGGATGAGCAGTACTTC.

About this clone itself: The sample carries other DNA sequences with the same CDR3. The CDR3 nucleotides read TGTGCCAGCAGCCCGGGACAGGGGGCGAACTATGGCTACACCTTC. It encodes CASSPGQGANYGYTF. The chain carries TRBV6-4 and TRBJ1-2, with 12 bases fitting TRBD1. V dropped 6 bases and J dropped 2; count of bases not matched to a gene: 4. The length of the CDR3 is 15 residues. In germline, CDR1 is MRHNA, CDR2 SNTAGT.

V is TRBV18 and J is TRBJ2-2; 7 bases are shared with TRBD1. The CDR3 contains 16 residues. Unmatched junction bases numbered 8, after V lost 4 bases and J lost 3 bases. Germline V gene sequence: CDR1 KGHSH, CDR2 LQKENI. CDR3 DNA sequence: TGTGCCAGCTCACGGGGAAGACAGGGTGACACCGGGGAGCTGTTTTTT. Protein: CASSRGRQGDTGELFF.

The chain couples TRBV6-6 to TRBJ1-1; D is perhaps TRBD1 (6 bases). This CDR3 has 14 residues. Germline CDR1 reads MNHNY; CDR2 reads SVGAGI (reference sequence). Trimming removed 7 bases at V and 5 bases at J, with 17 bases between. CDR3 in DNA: TGTGCCAGCACCCGGCAGTGGACAGTGACTGAAGCTTTCTTT. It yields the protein CASTRQWTVTEAFF.

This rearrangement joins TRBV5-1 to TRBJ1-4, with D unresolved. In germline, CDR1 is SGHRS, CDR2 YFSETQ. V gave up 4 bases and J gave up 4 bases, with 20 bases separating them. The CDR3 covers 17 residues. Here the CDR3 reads CASSGGHLATHNEKLFF. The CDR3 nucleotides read TGCGCCAGCAGCGGCGGGCATTTGGCCACTCATAATGAAAAACTGTTTTTT.

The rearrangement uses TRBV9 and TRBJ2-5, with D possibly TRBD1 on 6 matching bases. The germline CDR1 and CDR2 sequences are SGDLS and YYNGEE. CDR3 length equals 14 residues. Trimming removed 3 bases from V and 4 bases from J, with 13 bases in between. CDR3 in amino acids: CASSAGTSGETQYF. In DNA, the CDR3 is TGTGCCAGCAGCGCCGGGACATCGGGAGAGACCCAGTACTTC. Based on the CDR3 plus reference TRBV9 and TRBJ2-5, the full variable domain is DSGVTQTPKHLITATGQRVTLRCSPRSGDLSVYWYQQSLDQGLQFLIQYYNGEERAKGNILERFSAQQFPDLHSELNLSSLELGDSALYFCASSAGTSGETQYFGPGTRLLVL.

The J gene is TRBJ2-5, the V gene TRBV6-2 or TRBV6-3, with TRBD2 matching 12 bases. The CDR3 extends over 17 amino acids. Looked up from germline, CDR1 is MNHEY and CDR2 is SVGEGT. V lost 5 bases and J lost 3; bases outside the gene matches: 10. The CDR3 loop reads CASSGLAGRPGEETQYF. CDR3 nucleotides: TGTGCCAGCAGTGGACTAGCGGGGCGCCCTGGAGAAGAGACCCAGTACTTC.

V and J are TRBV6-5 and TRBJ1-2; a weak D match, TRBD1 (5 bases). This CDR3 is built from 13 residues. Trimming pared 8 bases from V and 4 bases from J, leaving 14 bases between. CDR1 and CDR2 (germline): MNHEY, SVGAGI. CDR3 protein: CASARGGSYGYTF. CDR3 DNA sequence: TGTGCCAGCGCCCGCGGGGGATCCTATGGCTACACCTTC.

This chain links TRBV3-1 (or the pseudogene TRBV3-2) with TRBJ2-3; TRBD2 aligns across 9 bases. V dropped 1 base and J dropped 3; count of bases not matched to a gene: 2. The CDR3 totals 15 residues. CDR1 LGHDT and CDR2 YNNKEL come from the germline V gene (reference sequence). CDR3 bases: TGTGCCAGCAGCCAAGGGGCGGGGGGGACAGATACGCAGTATTTT. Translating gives CASSQGAGGTDTQYF.

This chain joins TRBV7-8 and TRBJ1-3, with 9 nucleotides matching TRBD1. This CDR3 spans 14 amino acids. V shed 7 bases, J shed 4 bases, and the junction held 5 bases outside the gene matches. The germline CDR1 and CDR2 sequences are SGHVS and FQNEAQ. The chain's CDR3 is CASTIGTGGNTIYF. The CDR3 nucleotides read TGTGCCAGCACCATAGGGACAGGGGGAAACACCATATATTTT.

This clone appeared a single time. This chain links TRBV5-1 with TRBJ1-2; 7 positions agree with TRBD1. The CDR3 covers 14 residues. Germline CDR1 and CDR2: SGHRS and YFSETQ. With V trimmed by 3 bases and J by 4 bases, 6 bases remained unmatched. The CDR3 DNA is TGCGCCAGCAGCTGGGGGGACAGCCTCTATGGCTACACCTTC. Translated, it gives CASSWGDSLYGYTF. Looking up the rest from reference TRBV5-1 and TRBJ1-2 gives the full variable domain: KAGVTQTPRYLIKTRGQQVTLSCSPISGHRSVSWYQQTPGQGLQFLFEYFSETQRNKGNFPGRFSGRQFSNSRSEMNVSTLELGDSALYLCASSWGDSLYGYTFGSGTRLTVV.

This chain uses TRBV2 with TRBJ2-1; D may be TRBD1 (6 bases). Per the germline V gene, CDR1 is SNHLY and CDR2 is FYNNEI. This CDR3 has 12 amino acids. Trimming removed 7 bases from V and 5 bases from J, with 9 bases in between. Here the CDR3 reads CASTQGHNEQFF. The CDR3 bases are TGTGCCAGCACACAGGGCCACAATGAGCAGTTCTTC.

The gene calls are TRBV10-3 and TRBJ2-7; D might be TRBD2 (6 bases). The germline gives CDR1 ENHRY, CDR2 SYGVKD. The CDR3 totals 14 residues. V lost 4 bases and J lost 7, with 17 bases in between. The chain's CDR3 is CAISGGTELGEQYF. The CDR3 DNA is TGTGCCATCAGTGGCGGGACGGAGTTGGGGGAGCAGTACTTC.